These T cell receptor beta chains were read from a single sample in a study of blood T cell repertoires in COVID-19. Some clones are missing from TCRdb's copy, which holds only in-frame ones; the method was immunoSEQ multiplex PCR. The sample yields about 310,000 clones, about nine tenths seen once. Input material: PBMCs or T cells enriched from blood (not recorded which). All receptors derive from a man aged 55 to 70 who had recovered from COVID-19. Both conserved end residues are part of each CDR3. The D gene is left open where the match is weak.

CDR3 length: 14; D gene: TRBD2; J gene: TRBJ2-1; V gene: TRBV4-2; CDR3 DNA: TGTGCCAGCAGCTTCGGGAGGGGTAACAATGAGCAGTTCTTC; CDR3 protein: CASSFGRGNNEQFF
CDR3 length: 15; D gene: TRBD2; J gene: TRBJ2-2; V gene: TRBV7-3; CDR3 DNA: TGTGCCAGCAGGAATAGCGGACTAGGGACCGGGGAGCTGTTTTTT; CDR3 protein: CASRNSGLGTGELFF
CDR3 length: 16; D gene: .; J gene: TRBJ2-1; V gene: TRBV13; CDR3 DNA: TGTGCCAGCAGCTTGCTCCTAGGCAACTCCTACAATGAGCAGTTCTTC; CDR3 protein: CASSLLLGNSYNEQFF
CDR3 length: 10; D gene: .; J gene: TRBJ2-3; V gene: TRBV29-1; CDR3 DNA: TGCAGCGCCCGTAGAGATACGCAGTATTTT; CDR3 protein: CSARRDTQYF
CDR3 length: 16; D gene: TRBD1; J gene: TRBJ1-2; V gene: TRBV7-2; CDR3 DNA: TGTGCCAGCAGCTTTTCCCTCACACAGGGGGCTTGGGGCTACACCTTC; CDR3 protein: CASSFSLTQGAWGYTF
CDR3 length: 14; D gene: TRBD1; J gene: TRBJ2-7; V gene: TRBV28; CDR3 DNA: TGTGCCAGTTATACTTCAGGGGGCTCCTACGAGCAGTACTTC; CDR3 protein: CASYTSGGSYEQYF
CDR3 length: 15; D gene: TRBD1; J gene: TRBJ2-7; V gene: TRBV28; CDR3 DNA: TGTGCCAGCAGTTCTCCCGGGACAGGGACCTACGAGCAGTACTTC; CDR3 protein: CASSSPGTGTYEQYF
CDR3 length: 14; D gene: .; J gene: TRBJ2-3; V gene: TRBV10-3; CDR3 DNA: TGTGCCATCAGACGGGGAGCTAGCACAGATACGCAGTATTTT; CDR3 protein: CAIRRGASTDTQYF
CDR3 length: 15; D gene: .; J gene: TRBJ2-3; V gene: TRBV9; CDR3 DNA: TGTGCCAGCAGCGTAGTCGGGGGAGGAACAGATACGCAGTATTTT; CDR3 protein: CASSVVGGGTDTQYF
CDR3 length: 15; D gene: .; J gene: TRBJ1-1; V gene: TRBV19; CDR3 DNA: TGTGCCAGTAGTATAGTCAGTCCTAGTAACACTGAAGCTTTCTTT; CDR3 protein: CASSIVSPSNTEAFF
CDR3 length: 14; D gene: TRBD1; J gene: TRBJ2-5; V gene: TRBV7-3; CDR3 DNA: TGTGCCAGCAGCCCGACAGGGGTAGCAGAGACCCAGTACTTC; CDR3 protein: CASSPTGVAETQYF
CDR3 length: 15; D gene: .; J gene: TRBJ1-4; V gene: TRBV5-5; CDR3 DNA: TGTGCCAGCAGCTTGTGGGTCGGGACAAGAGACCCACTGTTTTTT; CDR3 protein: CASSLWVGTRDPLFF
CDR3 length: 15; D gene: .; J gene: TRBJ2-5; V gene: TRBV7-6; CDR3 DNA: TGTGCCAGCAGCTTAATTATCGCAGGAAAAGAGACCCAGTACTTC; CDR3 protein: CASSLIIAGKETQYF
CDR3 length: 16; D gene: TRBD1; J gene: TRBJ1-1; V gene: TRBV9; CDR3 DNA: TGTGCCAGCAGCGTGACAGGGGGCGCGTTAAACACTGAAGCTTTCTTT; CDR3 protein: CASSVTGGALNTEAFF
CDR3 length: 15; D gene: .; J gene: TRBJ2-1; V gene: TRBV28; CDR3 DNA: TGTGCCAGCAGTTTAGGGGGCGGGGGCCACAATGAGCAGTTCTTC; CDR3 protein: CASSLGGGGHNEQFF